Sequencing of this TCR beta chain was carried out in a study of cytomegalovirus exposure and HLA in healthy donors. Study-level results: Within the data, a cluster of highly shared sequence variants was likely a sequencing artifact.

Regarding this clone: Antigen: not known. A junction boundary mismatches the germline segment, possibly from a read error.

CDR1 and CDR2 (germline): LNHDA, SQIVND (reference sequence). The CDR3 covers 18 residues. Both 60 Vbeta primers and 13 Jbeta primers went into the PCR. Source study methods: About 11 million of 70 million to 80 million unique TCR beta chains were shared, per a later count. Assay used: immunoSEQ multiplex PCR; TCRdb lists only in-frame clones, some missing. V and J calls plus clone size are reproduced from that table; the DNA served to infer D and trimming. The sample yields under 200,000 clones, around 77% seen once. The gene calls are TRBV19 and TRBJ1-5, with D hard to call. Sequences were obtained from PBMCs. The sequence was collected from a man in his 60s in good health and CMV-seronegative. The CDR3 DNA is TGTGCCAGTAGTATAGCTCCCGTTGCGGGGTATGGCAATCAGCCCCAGAATTTT. Protein: CASSIAPVAGYGNQPQNF.